In this sample, the clone carrying this T cell receptor beta chain turned up a few times. The data are from a study of blood T cell repertoires in COVID-19. Study summary: PBMCs, B-cell-depleted T cells, or T cells provided the cDNA or gDNA that made up the material.

All enrollees were roughly 18 to 89 years old and from fewer than 30 US areas. Assignments of participants to cohorts depended upon their own reported clinical history. A COVID-19 case was met by exposed participants within 2 weeks before study entry. The V gene's germline CDR1 is SGHTA and CDR2 FQGNSA. The CDR3 has 17 amino acids. V lost 5 bases and J lost 9; bases outside the gene matches: 16. Generated by immunoSEQ multiplex PCR, the TCRdb table keeps only in-frame clones and is missing some. The sample yields approximately 300,000 clones, around nine tenths seen once. The clonotype was recovered from a woman younger than 45 who had been exposed to COVID-19. The sequenced sample consisted of PBMCs or T cells enriched from blood (not recorded which). The genes are TRBV7-2 and TRBJ1-5, with 10 bases fitting TRBD1. CDR3 loop: CASSPHAGQGRIRPQHF. DNA for the CDR3: TGTGCCAGCAGCCCCCACGCGGGACAGGGGAGGATCCGGCCCCAGCATTTT. The complete variable domain, with remaining parts taken from reference TRBV7-2 and TRBJ1-5, reads GAGVSQSPSNKVTEKGKDVELRCDPISGHTALYWYRQSLGQGLEFLIYFQGNSAPDKSGLPSDRFSAERTGGSVSTLTIQRTQQEDSAVYLCASSPHAGQGRIRPQHFGDGTRLSIL.